This TCR beta chain was profiled in a study of cytomegalovirus exposure and HLA in healthy donors. This clone has a handful of counts. The CDR3 is 14 residues long. CDR1 is SGHRS and CDR2 is YFSETQ in the germline V gene. The ends were cut back, 0 bases at V and 4 bases at J, with 7 bases in the middle. PCR was performed using 60 Vbeta and 13 Jbeta primers. Assay: immunoSEQ multiplex PCR; the TCRdb copy retains only in-frame clones and omits some. Altogether approximately 160,000 clones are present, more than 75% being singletons, with the ten largest covering about 0.98%. The genes are TRBV5-1 and TRBJ2-2, with a weak D call TRBD1 (5 bases). The clonotype originates from a girl aged 2 to 10 in good health and CMV-seropositive. Sample: PBMCs. The CDR3 reads CASSLADSTGELFF. DNA of the CDR3: TGCGCCAGCAGCTTGGCCGACAGCACCGGGGAGCTGTTTTTT. The whole variable domain, remainder taken from reference TRBV5-1 and TRBJ2-2, is KAGVTQTPRYLIKTRGQQVTLSCSPISGHRSVSWYQQTPGQGLQFLFEYFSETQRNKGNFPGRFSGRQFSNSRSEMNVSTLELGDSALYLCASSLADSTGELFFGEGSRLTVL.